This TCR beta chain was obtained from a study of blood T cells in healthy people across ages. This clonotype came up a few times. Its antigen is undetermined. This CDR3 has 15 residues. The V end was cut by 0 bases, the J end by 8 bases, with 14 bases between. Germline V gene sequence: CDR1 SNHLY, CDR2 FYNNEI. Study results and caveats: Naive T cell percentage showed a strong correlation with the diversity of TCR beta. For the donors, CMV status was unknown and possibly confounded expanded clonotype changes. Donors of long life had a larger count of naive CD4+ cells and greater diversity than aged donors.

Through a sample-barcoded 5' primer and a J-beta primer mix, a second PCR was run for roughly 6 to 11 cycles. Template switching added a 12-random-nucleotide identifier to every cDNA molecule. One entry per CDR3 protein, called by TCRdb with MiXCR from the 5' RACE reads. This sample has almost 550,000 distinct CDR3 sequences, with more than 20% found just once. This same sample was also taken into another study, of T cells of mothers and their children.

This clonotype originated in a boy younger than 18 in good health. The gene calls are TRBV2 and TRBJ2-1; perhaps TRBD1 as D (6 bases). The sequenced material came from blood. The CDR3 region is CASSEADSRYDEQFF. Here the CDR3 DNA reads TGTGCCAGCAGTGAAGCGGACAGCCGCTATGATGAGCAGTTCTTC.